Below, 28 T cell receptor beta chains from the same sample are listed, as sequenced in a study of T cell clonality in common variable immunodeficiency. TCRdb's table, derived via immunoSEQ multiplex PCR, lists solely in-frame clones and lacks some. The sample holds more than 45,000 clones, and no clone turns up only once. What was sequenced was peripheral blood mononuclear cells. These receptors were collected from a person between 18 and 75 years old in good health.

This clone was seen more than once but under ten times. The read stops 3 residues short of the end of the CDR3; the missing end is completed from the germline J gene. This chain uses TRBV7-2 with TRBJ1-2; D might be TRBD1 (5 bases). Germline V gives CDR1 SGHTA, CDR2 FQGNSA. The CDR3 totals 15 residues. CDR3 DNA, as far as it was read: TGTGCCAGCAGCTCTAGCGGGGCCCGCCCAGATACC. Amino acid sequence: CASSSSGARPDT. The complete CDR3 sequence is CASSSSGARPDTYTF.

The sample holds many counts of this clone. The CDR3 end is not reached by the read, which stops 3 residues before it; the germline J gene fills it in. V usage is TRBV20-1 and J usage is TRBJ2-1; 8 bases fit TRBD2. The V gene end was trimmed by 5 bases and the J gene end by 8 bases; junction bases not matched to a gene: 5. The CDR3 runs 12 residues. Germline loops: CDR1 DFQATT, CDR2 SNEGSKA (reference sequence). CDR3 bases read: TGCAGTGCTGTCGGACTAGCCGATGAG. This sequence encodes CSAVGLADE. The entire CDR3 protein is CSAVGLADEQFF.

This clone was picked up many times. The read terminates 3 residues ahead of where the CDR3 ends, so the germline J gene completes it. The chain recombines TRBV24-1 with TRBJ2-1; 8 bases match TRBD1. Per the germline V gene, CDR1 is KGHDR and CDR2 is SFDVKD. With V trimmed by 6 bases and J by 5 bases, 8 bases remained unmatched. CDR3 length equals 15 residues. The DNA read from the CDR3 is TGTGCCACCAGTCTCGGGACAGGAGTTAACAATGAG. Its translation: CATSLGTGVNNE. The entire CDR3 protein is CATSLGTGVNNEQFF.

This clone was seen at least ten times. The read falls 3 residues short of the CDR3 end, and the missing part is taken from the germline J gene. The V gene is TRBV29-1, the J gene TRBJ2-5; D is uncertain. CDR1 is SQVTM, CDR2 ANQGSEA, per germline. Trimming shortened V by 3 bases and J by 1 base, and 6 bases separated the two germline ends. This CDR3 is 12 amino acids long. This CDR3 is CSVDPFQETQYF. The covered CDR3 bases are TGCAGCGTTGATCCCTTCCAAGAGACC.

This clone has a count of ten or more. The read ends 3 residues early relative to the CDR3; the germline J gene fills the gap. This chain connects TRBV12-3 or TRBV12-4 to TRBJ2-3; D unresolved. CDR3 length equals 13 residues. The ends were cut back, 6 bases at V and 0 bases at J, with 7 bases in the middle. The CDR3 spells CASSLTSTDTQYF. The DNA read from the CDR3 is TGTGCCAGCAGCCTTACTAGCACAGATACG.

In its sample, this clone was seen many times. The CDR3 end lies 3 residues beyond the end of the read and is filled in from the germline J gene. The chain uses TRBV19 and TRBJ2-3; a weak D match, TRBD1 (5 bases). CDR3 length: 12 residues. Germline-derived CDR1 and CDR2 are LNHDA and SQIVND (reference sequence). V was clipped by 5 bases and J by 6 bases, with 9 bases between them. The CDR3 bases that were read are TGTGCCAGTAGTCAGGGCAAGGATACG. It yields the protein CASSQGKDT. The CDR3 reads in full as CASSQGKDTQYF. Drawing the rest from reference TRBV19 and TRBJ2-3, the complete variable domain is DGGITQSPKYLFRKEGQNVTLSCEQNLNHDAMYWYRQDPGQGLRLIYYSQIVNDFQKGDIAEGYSVSREKKESFPLTVTSAQKNPTAFYLCASSQGKDTQYFGPGTRLTVL.

This clone was seen ten or more times. Coverage ceases 3 residues before the CDR3 finishes, and the germline J gene fills in the end. The rearrangement links TRBV7-8 to TRBJ1-5; D unclear. The V gene's germline CDR1 is SGHVS and CDR2 FQNEAQ. The CDR3 extends over 15 amino acids. V dropped 2 bases and J dropped 4 bases, with 12 bases sitting between them. The CDR3 spells CASSLTAGGNQPQHF. CDR3 DNA, as far as it was read: TGTGCCAGCAGCTTAACCGCCGGAGGGAATCAGCCC.

There are many counts of this clone. The read stops 3 residues short of the end of the CDR3; the missing end is completed from the germline J gene. The chain couples TRBV30 to TRBJ1-1, with D unresolved. CDR1 is GTSNPN, CDR2 SVGIG, per germline (reference sequence). The CDR3 runs 11 residues. V lost 0 bases and J 7 bases, leaving 6 bases between the germline ends. The sequenced part of the CDR3 DNA is TGTGCCTGGAGTGTGCGTCGTGAA. As protein: CAWSVRRE. The CDR3 in full is CAWSVRREAFF.

At least ten counts were recorded for this clone. The read ends 3 residues early relative to the CDR3; the germline J gene fills the gap. V and J are TRBV19 and TRBJ2-2; the D is unclear. Germline values: CDR1 LNHDA, CDR2 SQIVND (reference sequence). The V and J ends lost 7 bases and 3 bases respectively, with 12 bases between them. The CDR3 has 14 residues. Incomplete CDR3 DNA: TGTGCCAGTAAAGAAGAGACTTACACCGGGGAG. It is translated as CASKEETYTGE. The whole CDR3 protein is CASKEETYTGELFF.

There are many counts of this clone. Incomplete CDR3 DNA: TGTGCCAGCAGCTTACTAGGCAGGGCGAACACCGGGGAG. Amino acid sequence: CASSLLGRANTGE. The entire CDR3 protein reads CASSLLGRANTGELFF. This rearrangement joins TRBV7-8 to TRBJ2-2; the D gene is possibly TRBD1 (5 bases). The read gets to within 3 residues of the CDR3 end, and the germline J gene fills in the rest. Germline V gene sequence: CDR1 SGHVS, CDR2 FQNEAQ. The CDR3 has 16 amino acids. The V and J ends lost 2 bases and 0 bases respectively, with 10 bases between them.

This clone was seen at least ten times. The read finishes 3 residues shy of the CDR3 end, and the germline J gene is used to complete it. V is TRBV23-1 and J is TRBJ1-2, with D tentatively TRBD1 (5 bases). TRBV23-1 is given ORF status, its function remaining uncertain. The germline V and J ends were trimmed by 6 bases and 4 bases, with 21 bases remaining between them. The CDR3 contains 16 residues. The CDR3 DNA, read in part, is TGCGCCAGCAGCCCGCCGGGGGTAAGGAGGATCTATGGC. Its protein is CASSPPGVRRIYG. The full CDR3 is CASSPPGVRRIYGYTF.

The table lists this clone with many counts. The read terminates 3 residues ahead of where the CDR3 ends, so the germline J gene completes it. The gene calls are TRBV19 and TRBJ1-1; D perhaps matches TRBD1 (6 bases). V was cut by 8 bases and J by 0 bases, with 16 bases left in between. CDR1 and CDR2 from the germline V gene are LNHDA and SQIVND (reference sequence). The CDR3 consists of 15 residues. CDR3 residues: CASSNRGAVNTEAFF. CDR3 bases read: TGTGCCAGTTCAAATCGGGGGGCGGTGAACACTGAA.

This clone has a count of ten or more. The read falls 3 residues short of the CDR3 end, and the missing part is taken from the germline J gene. The chain combines TRBV5-1 with TRBJ2-1, with D perhaps TRBD1 (5 bases). The V end lost 4 bases, the J end lost 6 bases, and 14 bases lay between the germline ends. Germline values: CDR1 SGHRS, CDR2 YFSETQ. CDR3 length equals 14 residues. CDR3: CASSPETARNEQFF. CDR3 bases read: TGCGCCAGCAGCCCCGAGACAGCACGCAATGAG.

This clone has just a few counts. Read data end 3 residues before the CDR3 end; the end is taken from the germline J gene. The V call is TRBV7-6, the J call TRBJ1-5, with D perhaps matching TRBD1 (5 bases). Germline lookup yields CDR1 SGHVS and CDR2 FNYEAQ. The CDR3 length is 14 residues. V gave up 5 bases and J gave up 3 bases, with 11 bases separating them. The CDR3 loop reads CASSLDTSNQPQHF. The DNA read from the CDR3 is TGTGCCAGCAGCCTGGACACTTCCAATCAGCCC. Using reference TRBV7-6 and TRBJ1-5 for the parts outside the CDR3, the full variable domain is GAGVSQSPRYKVTKRGQDVALRCDPISGHVSLYWYRQALGQGPEFLTYFNYEAQQDKSGLPNDRFSAERPEGSISTLTIQRTEQRDSAMYRCASSLDTSNQPQHFGDGTRLSIL.

The sample holds many counts of this clone. A far larger clone is a single base away, which makes a read error likely. The chain's CDR3 is CSATPNGGDDAYNEQFF. The DNA read from the CDR3 is TGCAGTGCCACACCAAACGGCGGGGATGACGCCTACAATGAG. V gene TRBV20-1 combines with J gene TRBJ2-1, with D tentatively TRBD2 (6 bases). The read falls 3 residues short of the CDR3 end, and the missing part is taken from the germline J gene. The CDR3 is 17 residues long. V was shortened by 6 bases and J by 2 bases, with 23 bases between the two germline ends. The germline V gene has CDR1 DFQATT and CDR2 SNEGSKA (reference sequence).

This clone was observed at least ten times. The sequenced CDR3 bases are TGTGCCAGTAGTGCAGGCGTCACC. As protein: CASSAGVT. The complete CDR3 sequence is CASSAGVTLHF. V and J are TRBV19 and TRBJ1-6; D unresolved. The sequenced fragment ends 3 residues before the CDR3 boundary, so the rest is inferred from the germline J gene. The CDR3 is 11 residues long. Germline-derived CDR1 and CDR2 are LNHDA and SQIVND (reference sequence).

This clone is medium-sized by share. The CDR3 DNA, read in part, is TGTGCCTGGACCGTGGGACTAGCGGGCACAGATACG. Translated: CAWTVGLAGTDT. The CDR3 in its entirety is CAWTVGLAGTDTQYF. The V and J genes are TRBV30 and TRBJ2-3, with TRBD2 identical over 11 bases. The read falls 3 residues short of the CDR3 end, and the missing part is taken from the germline J gene. CDR3 length: 15 residues. Trimming removed 4 bases from V and 1 base from J; junction bases left unmatched: 4. Germline V lookup: CDR1 GTSNPN, CDR2 SVGIG (reference sequence).

Ten or more counts support this clone. The read comes to an end 3 residues before the CDR3 does, leaving the germline J gene to fill in the end. The chain employs TRBV5-4 and TRBJ2-7; 10 positions agree with TRBD1. V dropped 0 bases and J dropped 5; count of bases not matched to a gene: 8. CDR1 and CDR2 (germline): SGHNT, YYREEE (reference sequence). The CDR3 sequence is 16 residues long. This chain's CDR3 is CASSLGGQGGLHEQYF. The CDR3 DNA, read in part, is TGTGCCAGCAGCTTGGGCGGACAGGGGGGCCTCCACGAG.

This clone was recorded many times. The CDR3 extends 3 residues past the end of the read, so its final part is completed from the germline J gene. The chain couples TRBV20-1 to TRBJ2-1, with TRBD2 identical over 9 bases. Trimming took 6 bases from V and 6 from J; bases not matched to a gene: 12. Germline-derived CDR1 and CDR2 are DFQATT and SNEGSKA (reference sequence). This CDR3 is 15 amino acids long. Here the CDR3 reads CSAEPIAGDINEQFF. The sequenced CDR3 bases are TGCAGTGCCGAGCCCATAGCGGGAGATATCAATGAG.

This clone was observed at least ten times. The CDR3 extends 3 residues past the end of the read, so its final part is completed from the germline J gene. The rearrangement joins TRBV29-1 to TRBJ1-2, with 7 bases fitting TRBD1. V was pared by 8 bases and J by 3 bases, with 3 bases of the junction left unmatched. The CDR3 contains 11 residues. CDR1 and CDR2 (germline): SQVTM, ANQGSEA. The DNA read from the CDR3 is TGCAGCCTCGACAGGGACTATGGC. Protein: CSLDRDYG. Given in full, the CDR3 is CSLDRDYGYTF. Drawing the rest from reference TRBV29-1 and TRBJ1-2, the complete variable domain is SAVISQKPSRDICQRGTSLTIQCQVDSQVTMMFWYRQQPGQSLTLIATANQGSEATYESGFVIDKFPISRPNLTFSTLTVSNMSPEDSSIYLCSLDRDYGYTFGSGTRLTVV.

There are many counts of this clone. Read data end 3 residues before the CDR3 end; the end is taken from the germline J gene. The genes are TRBV10-1 and TRBJ2-1, with D possibly TRBD2 on 6 matching bases. The V gene lost 4 bases and the J gene lost 7 bases, with 8 bases spanning the gap. The germline CDR1 and CDR2 sequences are WNHNN and SYGVQD (reference sequence). The CDR3 covers 12 residues. CDR3: CASSAAGNEQFF. CDR3 DNA, as far as it was read: TGCGCCAGCAGTGCGGCGGGGAATGAG.

A note on this clone: The read ends 3 residues shy of where the CDR3 ends; the end is completed using the germline J gene. J is TRBJ1-1 and V is TRBV20-1; perhaps TRBD1 as D (6 bases). The CDR3 is 14 residues long. V gave up 6 bases and J gave up 1 base, with 15 bases separating them. From germline, CDR1 is DFQATT and CDR2 SNEGSKA (reference sequence). The sequenced CDR3 bases are TGCAGTGCCCGGAAACAGGGACAGAACACTGAA. This codes for CSARKQGQNTE. The whole CDR3 sequence reads CSARKQGQNTEAFF.

This clone came up many times. The read ends 3 residues early relative to the CDR3; the germline J gene fills the gap. The chain uses TRBV20-1 and TRBJ1-1; D is uncertain. V was trimmed by 0 bases and J by 3 bases, leaving 11 bases between them. Germline assignment: CDR1 DFQATT and CDR2 SNEGSKA (reference sequence). This CDR3 has 14 residues. The CDR3 region is CSARDLRRDTEAFF. The part of the CDR3 DNA that was read is TGCAGTGCTAGAGATCTGAGGAGGGACACTGAA.

This clone has more than one count but fewer than ten. Coverage ceases 3 residues before the CDR3 finishes, and the germline J gene fills in the end. Other DNA sequences in the sample encode the same CDR3. The chain carries TRBV7-9 and TRBJ1-1; D is undetermined. Germline V gives CDR1 SEHNR, CDR2 FQNEAQ (reference sequence). The length of the CDR3 is 15 residues. V lost 2 bases to trimming and J lost 0 bases, with 10 bases between them. CDR3 in amino acids: CASSLLSGLNTEAFF. The sequenced part of the CDR3 DNA is TGTGCCAGCAGCTTACTCTCAGGCCTGAACACTGAA.

This clone was found a few times. The read ends 3 residues shy of where the CDR3 ends; the end is completed using the germline J gene. The chain is built from TRBV5-1 and TRBJ1-2; the match to TRBD1 covers 9 bases. The germline CDR1 and CDR2 sequences are SGHRS and YFSETQ. The CDR3 is 15 amino acids. The CDR3 DNA, read in part, is TGCGCCAGCAGCCCCGGGACAGGGAACAATCAGCCC. It encodes CASSPGTGNNQP. The full-length CDR3 reads as CASSPGTGNNQPYTF.

The sample holds a few counts of this clone. The read ends 3 residues shy of where the CDR3 ends; the end is completed using the germline J gene. J is TRBJ1-2 and V is TRBV7-9; the match to TRBD1 covers 10 bases. Germline trimming cut 3 bases from V and 4 bases from J; bases unmatched to any gene: 5. The germline CDR1 and CDR2 sequences are SEHNR and FQNEAQ (reference sequence). The CDR3 is made up of 15 amino acids. CDR3 bases read: TGTGCCAGCAGCTTGGGGGGACAGGGGTCCTATGGC. Protein: CASSLGGQGSYG. The full CDR3 reads CASSLGGQGSYGYTF.

In its sample, this clone was seen many times. The read is 3 residues too short to cover the CDR3 end, so that end is filled in from the germline J gene. V gene TRBV7-9 combines with J gene TRBJ1-5; 7 nucleotides agree with TRBD1. V shed 5 bases, J shed 1 base, and the junction held 5 bases outside the gene matches. CDR3 length: 15 amino acids. Germline values: CDR1 SEHNR, CDR2 FQNEAQ (reference sequence). CDR3 region: CASSPGTASNQPQHF. CDR3 bases read: TGTGCCAGCAGCCCCGGGACAGCGAGCAATCAGCCC.

This clone was seen ten or more times. The DNA ends 3 residues before the CDR3 does, and the rest of the CDR3 is filled in from the germline J gene. The chain is built from TRBV7-2 and TRBJ1-4, with TRBD1 matching over 10 bases. The CDR3 consists of 15 residues. Per germline, CDR1 SGHTA and CDR2 FQGNSA. J was trimmed by 6 bases and V by 6 bases; bases with no gene match: 7. CDR3: CASSQTGGGDEKLFF. The part of the CDR3 DNA that was read is TGTGCCAGCAGTCAGACAGGGGGCGGGGATGAAAAA.